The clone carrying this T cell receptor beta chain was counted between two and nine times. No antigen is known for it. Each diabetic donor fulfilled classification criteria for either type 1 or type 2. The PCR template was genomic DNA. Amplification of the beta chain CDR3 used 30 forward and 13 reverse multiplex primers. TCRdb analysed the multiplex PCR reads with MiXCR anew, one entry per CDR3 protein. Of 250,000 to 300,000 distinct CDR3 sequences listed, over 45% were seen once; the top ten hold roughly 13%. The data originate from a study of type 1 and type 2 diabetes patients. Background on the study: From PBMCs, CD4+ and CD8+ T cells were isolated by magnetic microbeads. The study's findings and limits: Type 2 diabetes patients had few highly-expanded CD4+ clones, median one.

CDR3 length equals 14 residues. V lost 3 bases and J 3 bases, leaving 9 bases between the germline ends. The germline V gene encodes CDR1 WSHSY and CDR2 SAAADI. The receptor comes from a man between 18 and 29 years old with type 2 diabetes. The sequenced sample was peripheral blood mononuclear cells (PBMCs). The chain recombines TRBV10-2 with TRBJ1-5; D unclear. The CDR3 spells CASSEQSYNQPQHF. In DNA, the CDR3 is TGCGCCAGCAGTGAACAAAGCTACAATCAGCCCCAGCATTTT.